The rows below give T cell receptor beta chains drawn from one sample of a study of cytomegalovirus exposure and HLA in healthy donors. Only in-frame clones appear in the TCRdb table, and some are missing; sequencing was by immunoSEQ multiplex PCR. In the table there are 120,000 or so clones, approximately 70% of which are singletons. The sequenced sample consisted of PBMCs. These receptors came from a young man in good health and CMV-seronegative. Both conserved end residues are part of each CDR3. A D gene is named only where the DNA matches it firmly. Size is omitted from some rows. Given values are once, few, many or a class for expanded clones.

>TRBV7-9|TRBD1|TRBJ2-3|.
TGTTCCAGCAGCTCAGTAGGGGGACAGGGAGATACGCAGTATTTT
CSSSSVGGQGDTQYF
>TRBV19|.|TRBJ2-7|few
TGTGCCAGTAGTGCCAGGCCCACCTACGAGCAGTACTTC
CASSARPTYEQYF
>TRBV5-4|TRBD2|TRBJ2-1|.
TGTGCCAGCAGCCTCTCTGCTAGCGGCCTCTACAATGAGCAGTTCTTC
CASSLSASGLYNEQFF
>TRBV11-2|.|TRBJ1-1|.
TGTGCCAGCCGTCCTTCCGTAGCCCTATCTGAAGCTTTCTTT
CASRPSVALSEAFF
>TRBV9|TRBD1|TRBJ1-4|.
TGTGCCAGCGGCGTTGGGACAGCTAATGAAAAACTGTTTTTT
CASGVGTANEKLFF
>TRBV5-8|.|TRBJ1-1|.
TGTGCCAGCAGCTTCGGGGGGCGCGAGAACACTGAAGCTTTCTTT
CASSFGGRENTEAFF
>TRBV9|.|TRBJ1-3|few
TGTGCCAGCAGCGATACAGGGTCTCCTGGAAACACCATATATTTT
CASSDTGSPGNTIYF
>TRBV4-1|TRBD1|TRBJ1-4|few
TGCGCCAGCAGCCAACCGGGACAGCTACCTGAAAAACTGTTTTTT
CASSQPGQLPEKLFF
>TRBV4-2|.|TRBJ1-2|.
TGTGCCAGCAGCCTCAGGGAGGGGGAGCTTGGCTACACCTTC
CASSLREGELGYTF
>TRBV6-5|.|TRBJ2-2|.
TGTGCCAGCAGACGGGACACCGGGGAGCTGTTTTTT
CASRRDTGELFF
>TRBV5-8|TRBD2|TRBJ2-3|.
TGTGCCAGCAGCCTCGGGACTAGCAGATACACAGATACGCAGTATTTT
CASSLGTSRYTDTQYF
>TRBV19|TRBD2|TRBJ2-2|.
TGTGCCAGTAGTGTCCCTAGCGGTAACACCGGGGAGCTGTTTTTT
CASSVPSGNTGELFF
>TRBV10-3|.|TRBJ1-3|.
TGTGCCATCAGTGTTTCACAGGGAGGGAACACCATATATTTT
CAISVSQGGNTIYF
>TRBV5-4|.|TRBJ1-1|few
TGTGCCAGCAGCTTTGGCGGGACCGGGAAGTTCGGGGAAGCTTTCTTT
CASSFGGTGKFGEAFF
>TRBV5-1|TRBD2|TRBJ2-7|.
TGCGCCAGCAGCGAGGTGGGAGGGTCCTCGCTTTGGGAGCAGTACTTC
CASSEVGGSSLWEQYF
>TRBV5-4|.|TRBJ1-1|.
TGTGCCAGCAGGAGCAAATTACCAGGGGCAGGAGACACTGAAGCTTTCTTT
CASRSKLPGAGDTEAFF
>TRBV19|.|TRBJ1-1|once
TGTGCCAGTACCGTCGACAGCCGGAACACTGAAGCTTTCTTT
CASTVDSRNTEAFF
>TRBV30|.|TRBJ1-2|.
TGTGCCTGGAGTATCACCGGCGGGAGCTACACCTTC
CAWSITGGSYTF
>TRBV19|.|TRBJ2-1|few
TGTGCCAGTAGTAAACCACAGGGAAATAGGCACAATGAGCAGTTCTTC
CASSKPQGNRHNEQFF
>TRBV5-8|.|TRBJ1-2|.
TGTGCCAGCAGCTTGGGGTCGGGATACTATGGCTACACCTTC
CASSLGSGYYGYTF
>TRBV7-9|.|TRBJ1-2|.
TGTGCCAGCAGCGAGACCGCAGGGAACTATGGCTACACCTTC
CASSETAGNYGYTF
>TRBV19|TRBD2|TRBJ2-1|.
TGTGCCAGTAGTAGTCTAGCGGGAGGGTGGAATGAGCAGTTCTTC
CASSSLAGGWNEQFF
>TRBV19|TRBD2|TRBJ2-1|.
TGTGCCAGTAGTATCGGGGGGGCTAGCGGGAAACGGAATGAGCAGTTCTTC
CASSIGGASGKRNEQFF
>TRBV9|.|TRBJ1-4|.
TGTGCCAGCAGCGTCAGCGCGGCTAATGAAAAACTGTTTTTT
CASSVSAANEKLFF
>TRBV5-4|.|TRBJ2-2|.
TGTGCCAGCAGCCTCTCTCCGACCGGGGAGCTGTTTTTT
CASSLSPTGELFF
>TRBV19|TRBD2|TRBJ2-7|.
TGTGCCAGTAGAGCGCCGGGACTAGCGGGAGGATACGAGCAGTACTTC
CASRAPGLAGGYEQYF
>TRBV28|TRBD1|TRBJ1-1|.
TGTGCCAGCAGCTTCCTGGGACAGGGGCTCACTGAAGCTTTCTTT
CASSFLGQGLTEAFF
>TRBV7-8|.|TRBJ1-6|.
TGTGCCAGCAGCCCAATAGTGGATTCACCCCTCCACTTT
CASSPIVDSPLHF
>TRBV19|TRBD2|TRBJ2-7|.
TGTGCCAGTAGTACCATAGCGGGAGACTACGAGCAGTACTTC
CASSTIAGDYEQYF
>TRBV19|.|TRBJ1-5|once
TGTGCCAGCACCCACCACAGGGAAGATCAGCCCCAGCATTTT
CASTHHREDQPQHF
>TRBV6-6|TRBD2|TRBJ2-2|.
TGTGCCAGCAAGCGGGGCGCGAACACCGGGGAGCTGTTTTTT
CASKRGANTGELFF
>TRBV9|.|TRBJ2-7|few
TGTGCCAGCAGCGAAGAGGGGGCCTACGAGCAGTACTTC
CASSEEGAYEQYF
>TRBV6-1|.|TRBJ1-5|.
TGTGCCAGCAGTCAGGACTATAGCAATCAGCCCCAGCATTTT
CASSQDYSNQPQHF
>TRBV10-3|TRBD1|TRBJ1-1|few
TGTGCCACCAGCACAGGGGGCCAGGGGAACACTGAAGCTTTCTTT
CATSTGGQGNTEAFF
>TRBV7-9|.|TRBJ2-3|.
TGTGCCAGCAGCCTACGGGAGATAACAGATACGCAGTATTTT
CASSLREITDTQYF
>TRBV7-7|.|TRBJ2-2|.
TGTGCCAGCAGCCCAATACTCACCGGGGAGCTGTTTTTT
CASSPILTGELFF
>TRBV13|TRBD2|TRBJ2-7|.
TGTGCCAGCAGCGGGGGACTAGCGGGAGGCTACTCCTACGAGCAGTACTTC
CASSGGLAGGYSYEQYF
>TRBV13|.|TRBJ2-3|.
TGTGCCAGCAGCTTAAAGTGGCCAGGTACGCAGTATTTT
CASSLKWPGTQYF
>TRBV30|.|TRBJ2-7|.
TGTGCCTGGAGCGCCGGGACTCCCAAATGGGAGCAGTACTTC
CAWSAGTPKWEQYF
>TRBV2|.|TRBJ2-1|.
TGTGCCAGCAGTGATATTGGGGGCGGGTATGAGCAGTTCTTC
CASSDIGGGYEQFF
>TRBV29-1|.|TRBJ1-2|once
TGCAGCGCCAAGGACTCTAACTATGGCTACACCTTC
CSAKDSNYGYTF
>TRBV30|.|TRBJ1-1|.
TGTGCCTGGAGTAGGGGTGGGGACACTGAAGCTTTCTTT
CAWSRGGDTEAFF
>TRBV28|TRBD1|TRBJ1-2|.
TGTGCCAGCAGTCCCACCTTCCGGGACAGGGGGTCGGGCGGCTACACCTTC
CASSPTFRDRGSGGYTF
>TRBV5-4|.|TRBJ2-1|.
TGTGCCAGCAGCTTCTACAGGAGCGATGAGCAGTTCTTC
CASSFYRSDEQFF
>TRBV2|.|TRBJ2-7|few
TGTGCCAGCAGTGAACTTTCTGTTAACTACGAGCAGTACTTC
CASSELSVNYEQYF
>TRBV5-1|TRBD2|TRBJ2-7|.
TGCGCCAGCAGCTTGGTCACGGGGGGCGAGCAGTACTTC
CASSLVTGGEQYF
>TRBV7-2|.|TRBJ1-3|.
TGTGCCAGCAGCTTAAGGGGCTTCTCTGGAAACACCATATATTTT
CASSLRGFSGNTIYF
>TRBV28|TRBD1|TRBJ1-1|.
TGTGCCAGCAGCGACAGGGTCCGGACTGAAGCTTTCTTT
CASSDRVRTEAFF
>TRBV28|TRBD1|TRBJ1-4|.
TGTGCCAGCAGTTCTACAGGGGAGAATGAAAAACTGTTTTTT
CASSSTGENEKLFF
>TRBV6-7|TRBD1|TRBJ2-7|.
TGTGCCAGCAGTTACGGGACAGGGGAAGGCGAGCAGTACTTC
CASSYGTGEGEQYF
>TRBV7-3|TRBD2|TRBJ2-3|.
TGTGCCAGCAGCTCTATAGCGGGGTTCCCAGATACGCAGTATTTT
CASSSIAGFPDTQYF
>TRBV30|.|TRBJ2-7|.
TGTGCCTGGAGTTTCCTCGGGAGAACCTACGAGCAGTACTTC
CAWSFLGRTYEQYF
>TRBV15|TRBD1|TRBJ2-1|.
TGTGCCACCAGCAGAGTCGGGGACAGGTCGGAGTTCTTC
CATSRVGDRSEFF